The entry below describes one T cell receptor (beta chain). Its antigen has not been determined. One base away there is no much larger clone; base qualities are not given. Ophthalmopathy patients had moderately to severely active disease, Clinical Activity Score of at least 3, NOSPECS grade of at least 4, and disease duration under 3 months. Patients with other autoimmune diseases, uncontrolled infections, pregnancy or lactation were excluded from the study. Clinical symptoms, serum thyroxine, TRAb, thyroid ultrasound and orbital computed tomography formed the basis of the diagnosis. PBMCs were isolated from approximately 10 ml of fresh peripheral blood by Ficoll-Paque density gradient centrifugation. Trizol reagent was used to extract the total RNA, and its quality was then checked on an Agilent 2100 Bioanalyzer. CDR1 and CDR2 are drawn from the germline V gene: SGHRS, YFSETQ. The CDR3 runs 16 amino acids, cysteine and phenylalanine included. Solely the CDR3 DNA is kept, with 48 bases framed from the first base. Here V drops 9 bases and J drops 5 bases, and the junction holds 16 bases not matched to any gene.

This specimen belongs to a study of Graves' ophthalmopathy and Graves' hyperthyroidism (dated by TCRdb to 2016 to 2018). Context from the whole study: Peripheral blood was collected before any treatment was given, at the time of initial diagnosis. To tell Graves' ophthalmopathy apart from Graves' hyperthyroidism, and to predict which patients would progress to ophthalmopathy, the study relied on TCR beta repertoire signatures. In total, over 130 blood samples were TCR-sequenced: around 42 ophthalmopathy, under 85 hyperthyroidism and about 17 hyperthyroidism-to-ophthalmopathy patients. To explore V-J signatures that distinguish ophthalmopathy from hyperthyroidism, a discovery set of 95 to 100 patients was enrolled, made up of approximately 45 with ophthalmopathy and 57 with stable hyperthyroidism. For independent validation, a separate cohort was made up of around 19 hyperthyroidism patients plus 17 patients who later progressed from hyperthyroidism to ophthalmopathy. In a handful of hyperthyroidism patients, the T-cell repertoire of thyroid tissue was compared with the T-cell repertoire of blood. Once sampling was done, hyperthyroidism patients were given methimazole at a starting dose of 30 mg daily, while ophthalmopathy patients were given high-dose intravenous methylprednisolone.

What the work shows at the level of the full study, not this receptor alone: In cross-validation, the 13-signature model distinguished ophthalmopathy from stable hyperthyroidism with about 87% sensitivity and approximately 81% specificity, and in the test set the corresponding values were approximately 80% and 68%. Most expanded thyroid clonotypes with frequency above 0.001 were also detected in blood, suggesting blood repertoires may reflect the thyroid immune response. In validation, the model predicted ophthalmopathy progression with roughly 68% sensitivity and around 72% specificity; 12 predicted patients were CT-confirmed with GO in a median of approximately 6.5 months. Sample size was not predetermined statistically, and investigators were not blinded to group allocation.

For repertoire sequencing, TCR beta CDR3 regions were amplified from RNA transcripts. The first round of RT-PCR was done with HTBI primers and the Qiagen OneStep RT-PCR kit, and was followed by a second round of multiplex PCR, then size selection and purification. The libraries underwent paired-end sequencing with 100 bp reads on an Illumina HiSeq2000. The authors processed their data as follows. Reads were processed with SOAPnuke, discarding reads with adapters, uncalled bases, mean Phred below 15, or no exact constant-primer or identifier match. COPE v1.2.5 was used to merge high-quality paired reads. Unique nucleotide sequences were defined as clonotypes and aligned to IMGT TRB V, D and J references using MiTCR v1.1. Analysis was restricted to V-J combinations with a frequency above 0.0001, which covered 98% to 99.2% of repertoires. For each V-J combination, a TCR clonal expansion and chaos score was defined as F50 clonal expansion divided by the chaos observed in the TCRdist matrix. Welch's t-statistics and random forest were used to reduce the features to about a dozen V-J combinations, which were then used as input to a naive Bayes classifier. Thyroid-blood repertoire similarity was quantified with the Morisita-Horn index. The public reads were quality trimmed at Q25 with fastp and then assembled into clones with MiXCR by TCRdb, keeping productive beta chains. A single entry per CDR3 protein holds the most common genes and DNA from its merged rows. The V and J calls follow TCRdb's processing rather than the paper's. This sample holds 650,000 to 800,000 distinct CDR3 sequences; just over 40% were observed only once. The top ten constitute more than 2.5% of the sample.

The chain is encoded by TRBV5-1 joined to TRBJ1-4, with 7 central nucleotides matching TRBD1. What was sequenced was peripheral blood. The sequence came from an adult man with Graves' ophthalmopathy. At the DNA level, the sequence is TGCGCCACCCGCTTCGGGACAGAGCAACCAAATGAAAAACTGTTTTTT. This gives the protein CATRFGTEQPNEKLFF.